The rows below give T cell receptor beta chains drawn from one sample of a study of control samples from healthy donors and cancer patients. Assay: immunoSEQ multiplex PCR; the TCRdb copy retains only in-frame clones and omits some. The sample has approximately 170,000 clones; 92% are singletons. The sequenced sample was blood. The source is a woman aged 30 to 39 in good health. Each CDR3 is given with its conserved first and last residue. D genes are given only for firm matches.

j_gene | d_gene | v_gene | CDR3aa | CDR3nt
TRBJ1-2 | TRBD1 | TRBV19 | CASSRDSTNYGYTF | TGTGCCAGTAGCCGGGACAGCACTAACTATGGCTACACCTTC
TRBJ1-1 | TRBD1 | TRBV27 | CASSLDRLNTEAFF | TGTGCCAGCAGTTTGGACAGGCTGAACACTGAAGCTTTCTTT
TRBJ2-1 | . | TRBV5-1 | CASSLSLFYNEQFF | TGCGCCAGCAGCTTGAGTTTATTCTACAATGAGCAGTTCTTC
TRBJ2-1 | . | TRBV5-4 | CASSLAGSSYNEQFF | TGTGCCAGCAGCTTGGCGGGAAGCTCCTACAATGAGCAGTTCTTC
TRBJ1-1 | . | TRBV9 | CASSPQLSNTEAFF | TGTGCCAGCAGCCCCCAGCTATCGAACACTGAAGCTTTCTTT
TRBJ1-1 | TRBD1 | TRBV19 | CASSIEQGTEAFF | TGTGCCAGTAGTATTGAACAGGGGACTGAAGCTTTCTTT
TRBJ1-5 | TRBD1 | TRBV6-5 | CASRNRDRGNQPQHF | TGTGCCAGCAGAAACCGGGACAGGGGCAATCAGCCCCAGCATTTT
TRBJ2-3 | . | TRBV28 | CASSQGSGDTDTQYF | TGTGCCAGCAGTCAAGGGAGCGGAGACACAGATACGCAGTATTTT
TRBJ2-7 | TRBD2 | TRBV16 | CASSHSLLAGVFQYF | TGTGCCAGCAGCCACTCGCTGCTAGCGGGAGTATTTCAGTACTTC
TRBJ1-6 | . | TRBV10-2 | CANNRDASSYNSPLHF | TGCGCCAATAACAGGGACGCTAGCTCCTATAATTCACCCCTCCACTTT